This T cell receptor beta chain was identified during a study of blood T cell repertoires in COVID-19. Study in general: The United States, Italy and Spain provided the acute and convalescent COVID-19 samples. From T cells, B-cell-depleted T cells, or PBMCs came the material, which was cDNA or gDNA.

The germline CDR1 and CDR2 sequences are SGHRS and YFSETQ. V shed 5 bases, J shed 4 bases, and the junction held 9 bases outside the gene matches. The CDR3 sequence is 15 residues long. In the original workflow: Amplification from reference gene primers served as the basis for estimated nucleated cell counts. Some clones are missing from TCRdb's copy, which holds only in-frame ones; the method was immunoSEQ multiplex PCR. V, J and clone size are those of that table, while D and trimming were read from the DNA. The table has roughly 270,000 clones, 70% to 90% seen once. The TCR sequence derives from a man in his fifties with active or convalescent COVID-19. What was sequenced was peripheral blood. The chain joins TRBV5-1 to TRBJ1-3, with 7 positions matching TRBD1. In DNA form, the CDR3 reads TGCGCCAGCAGTCTAGGGGGCGCGGAAGGAAACACCATATATTTT. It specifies CASSLGGAEGNTIYF.